Listed below are T cell receptor beta chains from one sample, sequenced in a study of identical twins. TCRdb processed the 5' RACE reads anew with MiXCR; each CDR3 protein has one entry. The sample includes 1.5 million to 2 million distinct CDR3 sequences, under 35% of them seen just once. Sequencing input: cord blood. The receptor set was obtained from a newborn girl in good health. CDR3s include the opening cysteine and the closing phenylalanine or tryptophan. The order of the fields is D gene, clone size, V gene, J gene, CDR3 DNA, CDR3 protein. The D gene is left open where the match is weak. Size tells how often a clone was seen (once, few, many) or the class of an expanded clone, and some rows leave it out.

>TRBD1|few|TRBV5-1|TRBJ2-1
TGCGCCAGCAGCTCTGCTCCGGGACAGTACAATGAGCAGTTCTTC
CASSSAPGQYNEQFF
>.|.|TRBV6-4|TRBJ1-2
TGTGCCAGCAGTGACTTCGAGGACCCTAGCCCCTATGGCTACACCTTC
CASSDFEDPSPYGYTF
>TRBD2|many|TRBV3-1|TRBJ2-7
TGTGCCAGCAGCCAGGCGGGAGGGGCCTACGAGCAGTACTTC
CASSQAGGAYEQYF
>TRBD1|.|TRBV5-6|TRBJ1-4
TGTGCCAGCACCCAGGGGGGGGGAAATGAAAAACTGTTTTTT
CASTQGGGNEKLFF
>.|.|TRBV7-2|TRBJ1-5
TGTGCCAGCAGCTTAGCGCCGGGACACAATCAGCCCCAGCATTTT
CASSLAPGHNQPQHF
>TRBD2|many|TRBV5-1|TRBJ2-3
TGTGCCAGCAGCCTTGGAAGCGGGGCCAGCACAGATACGCAGTATTTT
CASSLGSGASTDTQYF
>.|.|TRBV27|TRBJ2-7
TGTGCCAGCAGTATCGCTAGCGTCGGAACCTACGAGCAGTACTTC
CASSIASVGTYEQYF
>.|.|TRBV6-1|TRBJ1-4
TGTGCCAGCAGTAGAACAGGATCATATGAAAAACTGTTTTTT
CASSRTGSYEKLFF
>.|few|TRBV20-1|TRBJ2-2
TGCAGTGCTAGAGTAGGGGGACTAAGAAAGTACACCGGGGAGCTGTTTTTT
CSARVGGLRKYTGELFF
>.|few|TRBV27|TRBJ2-7
TGTGCCAGCTACTTAGGGGCAGGGAACCCTTACGAGCAGTACTTC
CASYLGAGNPYEQYF
>.|.|TRBV30|TRBJ2-3
TGTGCCTGGGGGGGCACAGATACGCAGTATTTT
CAWGGTDTQYF
>.|many|TRBV21-1|TRBJ2-7
TGTGCCAGCAGCGCGCGTTCGTACGAGCAGTACTTC
CASSARSYEQYF
>.|.|TRBV27|TRBJ1-5
TGTGCCAGCAGCCCGCGGTACGGGGTTTATCAGCCCCAGCATTTT
CASSPRYGVYQPQHF
>.|.|TRBV21-1|TRBJ1-6
TGTGCCAGCAGCACCCCGGGACAGGGGTACAATTCACCCCTCCACTTT
CASSTPGQGYNSPLHF
>.|.|TRBV13|TRBJ1-2
TGTGCCAGCAGCTTACCTATTCAGCCTAACTATGGCTACACCTTC
CASSLPIQPNYGYTF
>.|.|TRBV10-3|TRBJ2-1
TGTGCCATCAGTGAGGCAGGGGCTACCTACAATGAGCAGTTCTTC
CAISEAGATYNEQFF
>.|.|TRBV12-3/TRBV12-4|TRBJ1-1
TGTGCCAGCAGTTTAGGGTACTCCCGAGGGGACACTGAAGCTTTCTTT
CASSLGYSRGDTEAFF
>TRBD2|few|TRBV20-1|TRBJ2-3
TGCAGTGCTAGGTCTAGCGGGAGGGGTACGCAGTATTTT
CSARSSGRGTQYF
>.|many|TRBV12-3/TRBV12-4|TRBJ2-7
TGTGCCAGCAGTTTAGGCGGCCCCACCTACGAGCAGTACTTC
CASSLGGPTYEQYF
>.|many|TRBV28|TRBJ2-7
TGTGCCAGCAGGAGAACAGGGTACGAGCAGTACTTC
CASRRTGYEQYF
>.|many|TRBV7-9|TRBJ2-7
TGTGCCAGCGGTGGGGACTACGAGCAGTACTTC
CASGGDYEQYF
>.|.|TRBV15|TRBJ1-2
TGTGCCACCAGCAGGGGGAACAGATACTATGGCTACACCTTC
CATSRGNRYYGYTF
>.|few|TRBV5-1|TRBJ2-3
TGCGCCAGCAGCTTGTATCCTAGGTCAGATACGCAGTATTTT
CASSLYPRSDTQYF
>.|.|TRBV7-2|TRBJ1-3
TGTGCCAGCAGCGTCTTAGGCGACAGGAGCTCTGGAAACACCATATATTTT
CASSVLGDRSSGNTIYF
>TRBD1|few|TRBV4-1|TRBJ2-3
TGCGCCAGCACCTCGACAGGGGCGAGACCACACACAGATACGCAGTATTTT
CASTSTGARPHTDTQYF
>.|.|TRBV29-1|TRBJ2-1
TGCAGCGTTGACAGGGACTACAATGAGCAGTTCTTC
CSVDRDYNEQFF
>TRBD2|.|TRBV9|TRBJ2-1
TGTGCCAGCAGCGTAGCCAGCGGGGGCCGCAAAGGTTTCAATGAGCAGTTCTTC
CASSVASGGRKGFNEQFF
>TRBD1|.|TRBV23-1|TRBJ2-7
TGCGCCAGCAGTCAACTCTCTCTTCGGGACAGGGGGGACGAGCAGTACTTC
CASSQLSLRDRGDEQYF
>.|.|TRBV4-1|TRBJ1-4
TGCGCCAGCAGCCACCCGCGGGGGCGAATTCCTAATGAAAAACTGTTTTTT
CASSHPRGRIPNEKLFF
>TRBD2|.|TRBV18|TRBJ2-7
TGTGCCAGCTCACCAATCCGGGAGGGCCGCAATGAGCAGTACTTC
CASSPIREGRNEQYF
>.|few|TRBV6-1|TRBJ1-2
TGTGCCAGCAGTGAAGTCGGTTTCGGGGGCTACACCTTC
CASSEVGFGGYTF
>.|few|TRBV10-1|TRBJ2-3
TGCGCCAGCAGTGAGTTTTGGGGCCCAGATACGCAGTATTTT
CASSEFWGPDTQYF
>.|.|TRBV7-2|TRBJ1-1
TGTGCCAGCAGCTTAGTGTACCGTGGCAGTTCTGAAGCTTTCTTT
CASSLVYRGSSEAFF
>.|many|TRBV5-1|TRBJ1-2
TGCGCCAGCAGCTTGGCCCATAACTATGGCTACACCTTC
CASSLAHNYGYTF
>.|many|TRBV6-2/TRBV6-3|TRBJ2-7
TGTGCCAGCAGTTACCCCGACAGGTATCGACACGAGCAGTACTTC
CASSYPDRYRHEQYF
>TRBD1|.|TRBV5-1|TRBJ1-2
TGCGCCAGCAGCTTGGCCCCAGGGGGCAGAGGCTACACCTTC
CASSLAPGGRGYTF